This TCR beta chain was sequenced in a study of shared clonotypes between healthy human individuals. Findings of the study overall: Shared across a few donors were around 5% of the naive CD4 clonotypes. Relative to clonotypes present in all four donors, those not shared had lower generation probabilities.

Assay: immunoSEQ multiplex PCR; the TCRdb copy retains only in-frame clones and omits some. The data show 1.6 million or so clones, roughly 97% seen once. This clone was seen once. What it recognizes is unknown. This sequence was found in a man in his thirties or forties in good health. The specimen was naive CD4+ T cells sorted from blood. Described subset: CD45RA+ positively selected.

CDR3 nucleotide sequence: TGCGCCAGCAGCCAAGAACCAAGGGCGGCAGCTTATGGTGGCTACACCTTC. It specifies CASSQEPRAAAYGGYTF. The chain links TRBV4-3 to TRBJ1-2; D is unresolved. V lost 0 bases to trimming and J lost 7 bases, with 21 bases between them. The length of the CDR3 is 17 residues. Germline V gene sequence: CDR1 LGHNA, CDR2 YSLEER.